The TCR beta chain under discussion was sequenced for a study of T cell changes during pregnancy in multiple sclerosis. The CDR3 runs to 14 residues. Germline V CDR1 and CDR2: MNHEY, SMNVEV (reference sequence). V lost 3 bases and J lost 1, with 7 bases in between. This clone was picked up one time. Some clones are missing from TCRdb's copy, which holds only in-frame ones; the method was immunoSEQ multiplex PCR. This sample has tens of thousands of clones; around 94% occur once, and the top ten carry about 0.84%. Here the sequenced sample was peripheral blood, taken in the third trimester of pregnancy. This chain joins TRBV27 and TRBJ1-5, with D tentatively TRBD1 (5 bases). The clonotype comes from a female donor with multiple sclerosis, enrolled in a pregnancy study. The DNA of the CDR3 is TGTGCCAGCAGTTTGTCAGGGAGCAATCAGCCCCAGCATTTT. Its translation: CASSLSGSNQPQHF.